This T cell receptor beta chain comes out of a study of T-cell reconstitution after alpha-beta-depleted transplantation in children. The study's findings and limits: T-cell numbers and diversity one year post-transplant derived largely from freshly generated T cells. Reports say that about two months after transplant, the alpha-beta T cells came out of several hundred graft clones that had expanded. Surviving recipient T cells and thymic progenitors accounted for the high day-60 TCRbeta diversity observed in some patients.

As it was prepared, the TCRbeta library received unique molecular identifiers. A single record per CDR3 protein comes from TCRdb applying MiXCR to the PCR reads. The sample has around 200,000 distinct CDR3 sequences; approximately 8.4% are singletons. This clonotype came up a few times. As yet, its antigen is unknown. The source is a male patient aged 2-15 years who had a stem cell transplant for acute myeloid leukemia, so the T cells may come from the graft donor. Source: PBMCs, mostly from graft donor cells, taken 360 days after TCRalphabeta/CD19-depleted stem cell transplant.

The CDR3 region has the DNA TGTGCCACCAGCCTTCCTCCCCTCGGCACCGGGGAGCTGTTTTTT. Its translation is CATSLPPLGTGELFF. The gene calls are TRBV15 and TRBJ2-2; D unresolved. Germline V lookup: CDR1 LNHNV, CDR2 YYDKDF (reference sequence). V lost 5 bases and J lost 4, with 14 bases in between. The CDR3 length is 15 residues. Looking up the rest from reference TRBV15 and TRBJ2-2 gives the full variable domain: DAMVIQNPRYQVTQFGKPVTLSCSQTLNHNVMYWYQQKSSQAPKLLFHYYDKDFNNEADTPDNFQSRRPNTSFCFLDIRSPGLGDTAMYLCATSLPPLGTGELFFGEGSRLTVL.